This T cell receptor (beta chain) emerged from a study of cytomegalovirus exposure and HLA in healthy donors. The J segment lost 7 bases and the V segment lost 4 bases, leaving 13 bases of the junction unmatched. The CDR3 covers 16 residues. Per germline, CDR1 SGHNT and CDR2 YYREEE (reference sequence). 13 Jbeta primers and 60 Vbeta primers were used for the PCR. TCRdb keeps only in-frame clones here, not all; method: immunoSEQ multiplex PCR. The sample lists 150,000 to 200,000 clones; roughly three quarters were seen once. On this clone itself: The antigen is unknown.

Findings of the study overall: Previous analysis showed most TCR beta V segments were productive about 87% or about 30% of the time.

V gene TRBV5-4 combines with J gene TRBJ2-1, with 8 bases lining up with TRBD1. Sequences were obtained from PBMCs. The TCR was taken from a man in his fifties or sixties in good health and CMV-seronegative. The CDR3 coding sequence is TGTGCCAGCAGCCCACCAGGGGGCAGGGGCCGAAATGAGCAGTTCTTC. Amino acid sequence: CASSPPGGRGRNEQFF.